These 28 T cell receptor beta chains originate from one sample sequenced in a study of blood T cell repertoires in COVID-19. Sequenced by immunoSEQ multiplex PCR; TCRdb stores in-frame clones only, minus some. This sample has hundreds of thousands of clones, with roughly 86% found just once. Sequenced material: peripheral blood. The receptors derive from a man between 60 and 75 years old with acute or convalescent COVID-19.

The CDR3 reads CASSSTGVGNQPQHF. The CDR3 coding sequence is TGTGCCAGCAGCTCGACAGGGGTGGGGAATCAGCCCCAGCATTTT. The chain carries TRBV5-8 and TRBJ1-5; 8 bases align to TRBD1. The CDR3 length is 15 residues. The germline V gene has CDR1 SGHTS and CDR2 YDEGEE. After removal of 3 bases from V and 4 bases from J, the junction contained 6 bases not matched to a gene.

The V gene is TRBV19, the J gene TRBJ2-6, with 9 bases that match TRBD1. The V gene's germline CDR1 is LNHDA and CDR2 SQIVND (reference sequence). CDR3 length: 16 amino acids. The V segment lost 10 bases and the J segment 1 base; nucleotides outside the gene matches: 8. The CDR3 region is CATRQGVYSGANVLTF. CDR3 DNA: TGTGCCACCAGACAGGGGGTCTATTCTGGGGCCAACGTCCTGACTTTC.

This chain joins TRBV2 and TRBJ2-2, with TRBD2 identical over 7 bases. This CDR3 contains 16 residues. Germline V lookup: CDR1 SNHLY, CDR2 FYNNEI. Losses at the gene ends were 2 bases for V and 5 bases for J; bases not matched to a gene: 8. DNA of the CDR3: TGTGCCAGCAGTGAAAATAGGCTAGCGGAGACCGGGGAGCTGTTTTTT. The encoded protein is CASSENRLAETGELFF.

V gene TRBV6-8 combines with J gene TRBJ1-4; 9 bases are a match to TRBD1. CDR1 and CDR2 from the germline V gene are MNHGY and SAAAGT. The CDR3 consists of 14 residues. The V and J ends lost 2 bases and 8 bases, in that order; junction bases with no gene match: 3. CDR3 in amino acids: CASSYRGQGEKLFF. DNA of the CDR3: TGTGCCAGCAGTTACCGTGGACAGGGGGAAAAACTGTTTTTT.

V gene TRBV5-5 combines with J gene TRBJ2-6; the D is unclear. Trimming stripped 4 bases from V and 0 bases from J, with 11 bases between. Germline V CDR1 and CDR2: SGHKS, YYEKEE (reference sequence). CDR3 size: 16 residues. The CDR3 sequence: CASSPIAASGANVLTF. The DNA of the CDR3 is TGTGCCAGCAGCCCCATCGCGGCCTCTGGGGCCAACGTCCTGACTTTC.

The table lists this clone with a count of one. The J gene is TRBJ1-6, the V gene TRBV3-1 (or the pseudogene TRBV3-2), with a possible D match to TRBD1 (6 bases). Trimming cost V 4 bases and J 7 bases, with 17 bases left between them. The length of the CDR3 is 16 residues. Germline values: CDR1 LGHDT, CDR2 YNNKEL (reference sequence). The CDR3 loop reads CASSPTPGVANSPLHF. The DNA of the CDR3 is TGTGCCAGCAGCCCCACTCCAGGGGTGGCCAATTCACCCCTCCACTTT.

This chain connects TRBV5-1 to TRBJ2-7; D perhaps matches TRBD1 (6 bases). Trimming cost V 3 bases and J 1 base, with 17 bases left between them. The CDR3 is 16 amino acids. CDR1 is SGHRS and CDR2 is YFSETQ in the germline V gene. CDR3 sequence: CASSSSTGFGSYEQYF. The CDR3 coding sequence is TGCGCCAGCAGCTCCTCCACAGGGTTTGGTTCCTACGAGCAGTACTTC.

This clone was detected only a few times. V is TRBV6-1 and J is TRBJ2-7; tentatively, D is TRBD2 (5 bases). V was clipped by 4 bases and J by 5 bases, with 24 bases between them. The CDR3 loop spans 17 amino acids. From germline, CDR1 is MNHNS and CDR2 SASEGT. The CDR3 DNA sequence: TGTGCCAGCAGTGTAACCCGGACTGCGGCCTCCCCGCACGAGCAGTACTTC. Translation gives CASSVTRTAASPHEQYF.

This chain joins TRBV7-2 and TRBJ2-5, with D perhaps matching TRBD1 (5 bases). Trimming took off 2 bases at V and 5 bases at J, with 15 bases between the two ends. Germline lookup yields CDR1 SGHTA and CDR2 FQGNSA. The CDR3 spans 15 residues. CDR3 loop: CASSLSRVGRETQYF. The CDR3 DNA reads as TGTGCCAGCAGCTTATCCAGGGTGGGAAGGGAGACCCAGTACTTC.

This clone was detected once. This chain joins TRBV12-3 or TRBV12-4 and TRBJ1-1; D not resolved. The V end lost 7 bases, the J end lost 4 bases, and 13 bases lay between the germline ends. This CDR3 is built from 13 residues. The CDR3 loop reads CASTPNSRTEAFF. The CDR3 DNA is TGTGCCAGCACCCCAAACAGTCGCACTGAAGCTTTCTTT.

V usage is TRBV27 and J usage is TRBJ2-7, with 7 nucleotides matching TRBD2. V was clipped by 6 bases and J by 4 bases; unmatched bases: 9. The germline CDR1 and CDR2 sequences are MNHEY and SMNVEV (reference sequence). The CDR3 extends over 14 amino acids. CDR3 in amino acids: CASRAGTGGYEQYF. CDR3 sequence (DNA): TGTGCCAGCAGGGCCGGGACGGGGGGTTACGAGCAGTACTTC.

The genes are TRBV5-1 and TRBJ1-2; D possibly corresponds to TRBD1 (6 bases). Looked up from germline, CDR1 is SGHRS and CDR2 is YFSETQ. Trimming removed 4 bases at V and 5 bases at J, with 18 bases between. This CDR3 is built from 15 residues. CDR3 loop: CASSAQFQGLYGYTF. The CDR3 region has the DNA TGCGCCAGCAGCGCTCAGTTCCAGGGGTTATATGGCTACACCTTC.

The chain has TRBV11-2 and TRBJ2-7, with D perhaps matching TRBD1 (6 bases). The CDR3 runs to 14 residues. Looked up from germline, CDR1 is SGHAT and CDR2 is FQNNGV. V dropped 4 bases and J dropped 2 bases, with 12 bases sitting between them. The CDR3 loop reads CASSSQGQTYEQYF. The CDR3 coding sequence is TGTGCCAGCAGCTCGCAGGGGCAGACCTACGAGCAGTACTTC.

This clone was seen more than once but under ten times. This rearrangement joins TRBV7-3 to TRBJ1-1; the match to TRBD1 covers 12 bases. CDR3 size: 18 residues. Losses at the gene ends were 4 bases for V and 1 base for J; bases not matched to a gene: 10. Germline values: CDR1 SGHTA, CDR2 FQGTGA. The CDR3 DNA reads TGTGCCAGCAGCTCTCTCCCCGGGACAGGGGGCAAGAACACTGAAGCTTTCTTT. It codes for CASSSLPGTGGKNTEAFF.

The V gene is TRBV7-9, the J gene TRBJ2-7; 13 bases match TRBD2. Germline V CDR1 and CDR2: SEHNR, FQNEAQ (reference sequence). With 0 bases clipped from V and 6 bases from J, the junction kept 5 bases outside the gene matches. CDR3 length equals 16 residues. CDR3 region: CASSLASGLAGSEQYF. The CDR3 DNA reads as TGTGCCAGCAGCTTAGCCTCGGGACTAGCGGGGAGCGAGCAGTACTTC.

The genes are TRBV13 and TRBJ2-1; 11 positions agree with TRBD1. The CDR3 loop spans 15 amino acids. Trimming cost V 5 bases and J 5 bases; bases outside gene matches: 5. The V gene's germline CDR1 is PRHDT and CDR2 FYEKMQ (reference sequence). In DNA form, the CDR3 reads TGTGCCAGCAGCCCTGGACAGGGGGCCCACAATGAGCAGTTCTTC. Residues: CASSPGQGAHNEQFF.

J is TRBJ2-7 and V is TRBV19; TRBD2 agrees at 16 bases. This CDR3 spans 17 amino acids. Germline trimming cut 3 bases from V and 1 base from J; bases unmatched to any gene: 3. Germline-derived CDR1 and CDR2 are LNHDA and SQIVND (reference sequence). Here the CDR3 reads CASSMGLAGGPSYEQYF. The CDR3 nucleotides read TGTGCCAGTAGTATGGGACTAGCGGGGGGGCCTTCCTACGAGCAGTACTTC.

The V gene is TRBV10-3, the J gene TRBJ1-2; D is uncertain. The CDR3 runs 15 residues. Per the germline V gene, CDR1 is ENHRY and CDR2 is SYGVKD. V lost 2 bases and J lost 0, with 10 bases in between. The CDR3 coding sequence is TGTGCCATCAGTGAGACACTGACTCCTAACTATGGCTACACCTTC. It codes for CAISETLTPNYGYTF.

The chain uses TRBV13 and TRBJ2-7; TRBD1 aligns across 9 bases. With 5 bases clipped from V and 7 bases from J, the junction kept 15 bases outside the gene matches. The germline gives CDR1 PRHDT, CDR2 FYEKMQ (reference sequence). This CDR3 has 16 residues. In DNA, the CDR3 is TGTGCCAGCAGCCACATGCCTACAGGGGGCCTTCGGGAGCAGTACTTC. Translating it yields CASSHMPTGGLREQYF.

The chain uses TRBV6-2 or TRBV6-3 and TRBJ2-2, with 8 bases lining up with TRBD1. Trimming cost V 2 bases and J 4 bases; bases outside gene matches: 3. The CDR3 extends over 15 amino acids. CDR1 and CDR2 from the germline V gene are MNHEY and SVGEGT. The CDR3 here is CASSYDRGSTGELFF. In DNA form, the CDR3 reads TGTGCCAGCAGTTACGACAGGGGATCCACCGGGGAGCTGTTTTTT.

The chain couples TRBV12-3 or TRBV12-4 to TRBJ2-1, with a weak D call TRBD2 (6 bases). The CDR3 sequence is 12 residues long. Trimming left V 7 bases short and J 8 bases short, with 12 bases between. The DNA for the CDR3 is TGTGCCAGCATTTGGGGGGTGCATGAGCAGTTCTTC. It is translated as CASIWGVHEQFF.

V and J are TRBV6-5 and TRBJ2-7; D gene uncertain. From germline, CDR1 is MNHEY and CDR2 SVGAGI. There are 13 residues in the CDR3. The V and J ends lost 0 bases and 3 bases respectively, with 6 bases between them. CDR3 coding DNA: TGTGCCAGCAGTTACTCGTCTAGCTACGAGCAGTACTTC. Translated: CASSYSSSYEQYF.

The chain has TRBV18 and TRBJ1-3, with 8 bases aligning to TRBD1. The CDR3 is made up of 16 amino acids. The germline V gene has CDR1 KGHSH and CDR2 LQKENI. Trimming at V came to 4 bases and at J to 0 bases, leaving 5 bases not matched to a gene. The CDR3: CASSHRQGPSGNTIYF. In nucleotides, the CDR3 is TGTGCCAGCTCACACAGACAGGGGCCCTCTGGAAACACCATATATTTT.

The gene calls are TRBV11-2 and TRBJ1-1; possible D gene TRBD1, 5 bases. This CDR3 has 13 residues. Trimming removed 5 bases at V and 1 base at J, with 8 bases between. Germline V gene sequence: CDR1 SGHAT, CDR2 FQNNGV. The CDR3, as DNA: TGTGCCAGCAGCCAGGACACGAACACTGAAGCTTTCTTT. Its translation: CASSQDTNTEAFF.

The genes are TRBV7-6 and TRBJ2-7, with 9 bases lining up with TRBD1. Unmatched junction bases numbered 12, after V lost 1 base and J lost 5 bases. CDR1 is SGHVS, CDR2 FNYEAQ, per germline. The length of the CDR3 is 17 residues. The CDR3 sequence is CASSLVVPGTGTDEQYF. The CDR3 DNA reads as TGTGCCAGCAGCTTAGTCGTACCCGGGACAGGGACAGACGAGCAGTACTTC.

The chain has TRBV3-1 (or the pseudogene TRBV3-2) and TRBJ2-1; 12 positions agree with TRBD2. CDR3 length: 17 amino acids. With V trimmed by 4 bases and J by 10 bases, 14 bases remained unmatched. Germline values: CDR1 LGHDT, CDR2 YNNKEL (reference sequence). The CDR3 DNA is TGTGCCAGCAGCCCCCAACAGGCTAGCGGGGGGGCCAGGGAGCAGTTCTTC. It codes for CASSPQQASGGAREQFF.

The chain uses TRBV25-1 and TRBJ1-2, with 7 bases lining up with TRBD1. CDR3 length equals 14 residues. The V gene end was trimmed by 1 base and the J gene end by 7 bases; junction bases not matched to a gene: 6. The germline gives CDR1 MGHDK, CDR2 SYGVNS. CDR3 coding DNA: TGTGCCAGCAGTGAATTCCGACAGGGAGGTGGCTACACCTTC. It codes for CASSEFRQGGGYTF.

This clone has a single count. CDR3 nucleotides: TGTGCCAGCAGTTTGGTAGGGGGCGCGGCTTTCTTT. Its protein is CASSLVGGAAFF. The chain joins TRBV28 to TRBJ1-1, with 7 bases aligning to TRBD1. The V and J ends lost 3 bases and 11 bases, in that order; junction bases with no gene match: 6. The CDR3 has 12 amino acids. Per germline, CDR1 MDHEN and CDR2 SYDVKM. The full variable domain, in which reference TRBV28 and TRBJ1-1 provide the parts outside the CDR3, is DVKVTQSSRYLVKRTGEKVFLECVQDMDHENMFWYRQDPGLGLRLIYFSYDVKMKEKGDIPEGYSVSREKKERFSLILESASTNQTSMYLCASSLVGGAAFFGQGTRLTVV.